One sample yielded the 14 T cell receptor beta chains listed below, sequenced in a study of technical replicates of blood from a handful of donors. The protocol was immunoSEQ multiplex PCR, while the TCRdb copy is restricted to in-frame clones and leaves out a portion. The sample contains approximately 75,000 clones, 95% to 98% of which appear only once. The specimen sequenced was T cells isolated from PBMCs. The receptors derive from a human donor in good health.

The chain recombines TRBV18 with TRBJ2-2, with D uncertain. CDR1 and CDR2 (germline): KGHSH, LQKENI. Trimming stripped 2 bases from V and 0 bases from J, with 10 bases between. The CDR3 loop spans 16 amino acids. The CDR3 DNA reads as TGTGCCAGCTCACCATGGGCCAGTCCGAACACCGGGGAGCTGTTTTTT. Protein sequence: CASSPWASPNTGELFF.

The V and J genes are TRBV5-4 and TRBJ2-5; tentatively, D is TRBD1 (7 bases). Deletions cut 4 bases from V and 5 bases from J, with 18 bases between. The CDR3 spans 15 residues. CDR1 and CDR2 from the germline V gene are SGHNT and YYREEE (reference sequence). Written as DNA, the CDR3 is TGTGCCAGCAGCCCTGACAGGGTTCGGGGGGAGACCCAGTACTTC. It codes for CASSPDRVRGETQYF.

The chain recombines TRBV5-1 with TRBJ2-2; 8 bases are shared with TRBD2. The V gene's germline CDR1 is SGHRS and CDR2 YFSETQ. Germline trimming cut 4 bases from V and 4 bases from J; bases unmatched to any gene: 12. The CDR3 covers 17 residues. CDR3 coding DNA: TGCGCCAGCAGCAAACTCGGGGGACTAGGGGGCACCGGGGAGCTGTTTTTT. It translates to CASSKLGGLGGTGELFF.

This chain connects TRBV7-6 to TRBJ2-3; TRBD2 is a possible D gene (6 bases). There are 13 residues in the CDR3. Germline CDR1 reads SGHVS; CDR2 reads FNYEAQ. Trimming took 4 bases from V and 6 from J, leaving 11 bases between them. The CDR3 DNA is TGTGCCAGCAGCTCCCAACTAGCCGATACGCAGTATTTT. This gives the protein CASSSQLADTQYF.

This chain connects TRBV2 to TRBJ2-4, with D perhaps TRBD1 (6 bases). This CDR3 has 18 residues. Germline lookup yields CDR1 SNHLY and CDR2 FYNNEI. Between the trimmed V and J ends, which lost 5 bases and 0 bases, there was a span of 20 bases. The CDR3, as DNA: TGTGCCAGCAGTTGGGGGCACGTCTCGAGTAAAGCCAAAAACATTCAGTACTTC. Translating it yields CASSWGHVSSKAKNIQYF.

The genes are TRBV19 and TRBJ1-2, with 7 bases aligning to TRBD1. The CDR3 spans 18 residues. CDR1 and CDR2 from the germline V gene are LNHDA and SQIVND (reference sequence). Trimming at V came to 3 bases and at J to 7 bases, leaving 20 bases not matched to a gene. The CDR3 sequence: CASSMRTGVFLGEAGYTF. The CDR3 DNA reads TGTGCCAGTAGTATGAGAACAGGGGTTTTTCTCGGGGAAGCTGGCTACACCTTC.

CDR3 nucleotide sequence: TGTGCCAGCAGGCGACGGGGGTCCTACGAGCAGTACTTC. Amino acids: CASRRRGSYEQYF. The chain couples TRBV2 to TRBJ2-7, with D maybe TRBD2 (6 bases). Trimming stripped 6 bases from V and 1 base from J, with 10 bases between. Germline CDR1 is SNHLY and CDR2 is FYNNEI. The CDR3 has 13 amino acids.

The chain has TRBV19 and TRBJ2-5; 11 bases align to TRBD2. Germline assignment: CDR1 LNHDA and CDR2 SQIVND (reference sequence). The V gene end was trimmed by 3 bases and the J gene end by 1 base; junction bases not matched to a gene: 1. The CDR3 sequence is 15 residues long. Here the CDR3 reads CASSIGLAGQETQYF. DNA for the CDR3: TGTGCCAGTAGTATCGGACTAGCGGGCCAAGAGACCCAGTACTTC. Filled out from reference TRBV19 and TRBJ2-5, the complete variable domain reads DGGITQSPKYLFRKEGQNVTLSCEQNLNHDAMYWYRQDPGQGLRLIYYSQIVNDFQKGDIAEGYSVSREKKESFPLTVTSAQKNPTAFYLCASSIGLAGQETQYFGPGTRLLVL.

CDR3 residues: CASSDHLEAFF. In DNA form, the CDR3 reads TGTGCCAGCAGCGATCACTTGGAAGCTTTCTTT. This chain connects TRBV9 to TRBJ1-1; D uncertain. V gave up 3 bases and J gave up 8 bases, with 8 bases separating them. Germline V gives CDR1 SGDLS, CDR2 YYNGEE. This CDR3 comprises 11 residues.

This chain links TRBV5-1 with TRBJ2-7; 7 nucleotides agree with TRBD1. The V gene end was trimmed by 0 bases and the J gene end by 2 bases; junction bases not matched to a gene: 2. CDR3 length: 14 amino acids. CDR1 is SGHRS, CDR2 YFSETQ, per germline. CDR3 sequence (DNA): TGCGCCAGCAGCTTGGCTGGGACAGCCTACGAGCAGTACTTC. This codes for CASSLAGTAYEQYF.

This clone came up once. The chain couples TRBV29-1 to TRBJ1-3; possible D gene TRBD1, 6 bases. With 8 bases removed from V and 2 bases from J, the gap between germline ends came to 13 bases. The germline gives CDR1 SQVTM, CDR2 ANQGSEA. CDR3 length: 13 residues. The CDR3 loop reads CSIWAGAGNTIYF. The CDR3 DNA reads as TGCAGCATTTGGGCAGGGGCTGGAAACACCATATATTTT.

The V and J genes are TRBV7-9 and TRBJ1-4, with unresolved D. CDR3 length: 12 residues. The germline CDR1 and CDR2 sequences are SEHNR and FQNEAQ (reference sequence). V lost 5 bases, J lost 8 bases, and 9 bases lay in between. As DNA, the CDR3 is TGTGCCAGCAGCGGGCCGGGGGAAAAACTGTTTTTT. Amino acid sequence: CASSGPGEKLFF.

The chain links TRBV19 to TRBJ2-3; 7 nucleotides line up with TRBD1. The germline CDR1 and CDR2 sequences are LNHDA and SQIVND (reference sequence). The CDR3 has 14 residues. With V trimmed by 8 bases and J by 1 base, 6 bases remained unmatched. The CDR3: CASEQGYGTDTQYF. The CDR3 nucleotides read TGTGCCAGTGAACAGGGGTACGGCACAGATACGCAGTATTTT.

The chain couples TRBV2 to TRBJ2-1; maybe TRBD1 (6 bases). Trimming pared 10 bases from V and 6 bases from J, leaving 10 bases between. There are 11 residues in the CDR3. Germline V gene lookup returns CDR1 SNHLY and CDR2 FYNNEI. The CDR3 loop is CATRGGNEQFF. Here the CDR3 DNA reads TGTGCCACTAGAGGGGGCAATGAGCAGTTCTTC.